The 22 T cell receptor beta chains reported below all come from one sample, sequenced in a study of blood T cells in healthy people across ages. Then a second PCR, running about 6 to 11 cycles, was carried out with a sample-barcoded 5' primer and a J-beta primer mix. One entry per CDR3 protein, called by TCRdb with MiXCR from the 5' RACE reads. The sample carries some 850,000 distinct CDR3 sequences, roughly 26% recorded once. These data also featured in a second study, about T cells of mothers and their children.

The sample was blood. The receptors here all came from a boy aged 5-17 years in good health.

The chain combines TRBV2 with TRBJ2-7, with D possibly being TRBD1 (6 bases). V was clipped by 7 bases and J by 4 bases, with 17 bases between them. This CDR3 is 14 amino acids long. Germline loops: CDR1 SNHLY, CDR2 FYNNEI. The CDR3 DNA reads as TGTGCCAGCACCGGATCAGGGGTGGCGTACGAGCAGTACTTC. As protein: CASTGSGVAYEQYF.

The rearrangement uses TRBV12-3 or TRBV12-4 and TRBJ2-1; D call uncertain. Trimming took 5 bases from V and 0 from J, leaving 8 bases between them. The CDR3 contains 14 residues. This CDR3 reads CASSPFNSYNEQFF. As DNA, the CDR3 is TGTGCCAGCAGTCCTTTCAACTCCTACAATGAGCAGTTCTTC.

This rearrangement joins TRBV7-6 to TRBJ1-1; 9 bases fit TRBD1. J gave up 4 bases and V 1 base, and 10 bases lay outside the gene matches. Germline CDR1 reads SGHVS; CDR2 reads FNYEAQ. The length of the CDR3 is 17 residues. As DNA, the CDR3 is TGTGCCAGCAGCTTAGTCGGACAGGGGAAGATAGGCACTGAAGCTTTCTTT. Its translation: CASSLVGQGKIGTEAFF. The whole variable domain, remainder taken from reference TRBV7-6 and TRBJ1-1, is GAGVSQSPRYKVTKRGQDVALRCDPISGHVSLYWYRQALGQGPEFLTYFNYEAQQDKSGLPNDRFSAERPEGSISTLTIQRTEQRDSAMYRCASSLVGQGKIGTEAFFGQGTRLTVV.

CDR3 sequence (DNA): TGCAGTGCCCGATCGGCGGCGAGCTCCTACGAGCAGTACTTC. It specifies CSARSAASSYEQYF. The rearrangement uses TRBV20-1 and TRBJ2-7; D unresolved. There are 14 residues in the CDR3. Per germline, CDR1 DFQATT and CDR2 SNEGSKA (reference sequence). Trimming cost V 6 bases and J 0 bases, with 15 bases left between them.

CDR3 sequence (DNA): TGCAGTGCTAGTTTGACGGGGGCGCGGGTAGCGGGGGGCCCGAATGAGCAGTTCTTC. It yields the protein CSASLTGARVAGGPNEQFF. This rearrangement joins TRBV20-1 to TRBJ2-5, with 10 bases matching TRBD2. With the DNA end fitting TRBJ2-1 better, the J assignment may be wrong. CDR3 length: 19 amino acids. Germline assignment: CDR1 DFQATT and CDR2 SNEGSKA (reference sequence).

Here the CDR3 DNA reads TGTGCCAGCAGACCGGGACAGGGGCACTATGGCTACACCTTC. Translated, it gives CASRPGQGHYGYTF. This chain links TRBV12-3 or TRBV12-4 with TRBJ1-2, with 10 bases matching TRBD1. There are 14 residues in the CDR3. Unmatched junction bases numbered 4, after V lost 6 bases and J lost 3 bases.

The genes are TRBV29-1 and TRBJ2-7; TRBD1 matches 12 bases. The J segment lost 5 bases and the V segment lost 6 bases, leaving 5 bases of the junction unmatched. Looked up from germline, CDR1 is SQVTM and CDR2 is ANQGSEA. CDR3 length equals 13 residues. CDR3 in amino acids: CSVGGTGGHEQYF. DNA for the CDR3: TGCAGCGTGGGGGGGACAGGGGGCCACGAGCAGTACTTC.

The rearrangement links TRBV6-1 to TRBJ2-7; no reliable D call. Germline V lookup: CDR1 MNHNS, CDR2 SASEGT. The CDR3 spans 13 residues. Deletions cut 2 bases from V and 3 bases from J, with 8 bases between. CDR3 DNA: TGTGCCAGCAGTGAAACGGCAGTCTACGAGCAGTACTTC. Amino acids: CASSETAVYEQYF.

This chain connects TRBV20-1 to TRBJ2-1, with TRBD2 matching 8 bases. Germline lookup yields CDR1 DFQATT and CDR2 SNEGSKA (reference sequence). The CDR3 runs 14 residues. V lost 6 bases to trimming and J lost 2 bases; unmatched junction nucleotides: 6. CDR3 region: CSALAGAPYNEQFF. The CDR3 region has the DNA TGCAGTGCGCTAGCGGGCGCACCCTACAATGAGCAGTTCTTC.

This clonotype was detected a few times. The chain has TRBV27 and TRBJ2-3, with D possibly matching TRBD1 (6 bases). The CDR3 loop spans 15 amino acids. Trimming shortened V by 4 bases and J by 2 bases, and 13 bases separated the two germline ends. The V gene's germline CDR1 is MNHEY and CDR2 SMNVEV (reference sequence). The CDR3 sequence is CASSWAGAYTDTQYF. In DNA form, the CDR3 reads TGTGCCAGCAGTTGGGCAGGGGCATACACAGATACGCAGTATTTT.

This clonotype has only a few counts. This chain uses TRBV6-5 with TRBJ2-5, with D maybe TRBD2 (5 bases). The end of the DNA aligns better with TRBJ2-7, so the J call may be wrong. The CDR3 is 16 amino acids. Germline-derived CDR1 and CDR2 are MNHEY and SVGAGI. The CDR3: CASSYELSGNPYEQYF. DNA for the CDR3: TGTGCCAGCAGTTATGAGTTATCGGGGAATCCCTACGAGCAGTACTTC.

The sample holds a few counts of this clonotype. The rearrangement uses TRBV12-3 or TRBV12-4 and TRBJ1-5; 9 bases are shared with TRBD1. This CDR3 is 15 amino acids long. The ends lost 5 bases at V and 5 bases at J; junction bases unmatched: 7. Here the CDR3 reads CASSVRQGGHQPQHF. CDR3 nucleotide sequence: TGTGCCAGCAGTGTGAGACAGGGGGGGCATCAGCCCCAGCATTTT.

The genes are TRBV20-1 and TRBJ2-7; 7 nucleotides agree with TRBD2. V dropped 0 bases and J dropped 2; count of bases not matched to a gene: 7. CDR3 length: 15 amino acids. Germline CDR1 reads DFQATT; CDR2 reads SNEGSKA (reference sequence). CDR3 sequence reads: CSARDSSGVTYEQYF. In nucleotides, the CDR3 is TGCAGTGCTAGAGATAGCAGCGGGGTTACCTACGAGCAGTACTTC.

The rearrangement uses TRBV2 and TRBJ2-7; TRBD2 is a possible D gene (6 bases). CDR1 SNHLY and CDR2 FYNNEI come from the germline V gene. Trimming removed 1 base from V and 4 bases from J, with 17 bases in between. The CDR3 has 16 residues. This CDR3 is CASSEGGTPGPYEQYF. CDR3 coding DNA: TGTGCCAGCAGTGAAGGTGGGACTCCCGGTCCGTACGAGCAGTACTTC.

This sequence joins TRBV3-1 and TRBJ2-7; TRBD1 agrees at 8 bases. Germline lookup yields CDR1 LGHDT and CDR2 YNNKEL (reference sequence). The CDR3 is made up of 16 amino acids. V lost 0 bases to trimming and J lost 1 base; unmatched junction nucleotides: 5. CDR3 protein: CASSQDSGQGSYEQYF. As DNA, the CDR3 is TGTGCCAGCAGCCAAGATTCAGGACAGGGATCCTACGAGCAGTACTTC.

The rearrangement links TRBV4-2 to TRBJ2-7; 11 bases agree with TRBD2. The end of the DNA aligns better with TRBJ2-5, so the J call may be wrong. The CDR3 runs 16 residues. CDR1 and CDR2 from the germline V gene are LGHNA and YNFKEQ. Here the CDR3 reads CASSQDPSGGRETQYF. CDR3 coding DNA: TGTGCCAGCAGCCAAGATCCTAGCGGGGGGCGGGAGACCCAGTACTTC.

CDR3 amino acids: CASSQVPHSDEQFF. CDR3 DNA: TGCGCCAGCAGCCAAGTGCCCCATTCAGATGAGCAGTTCTTC. The chain uses TRBV4-1 and TRBJ2-1, with D hard to call. The CDR3 covers 14 residues. Trimming removed 1 base at V and 8 bases at J, with 12 bases between. The V gene's germline CDR1 is MGHRA and CDR2 YSYEKL.

CDR3 residues: CSASSPGTQETQYF. CDR3 in DNA: TGCAGTGCTAGTTCGCCTGGTACCCAAGAGACCCAGTACTTC. The V gene is TRBV20-1, the J gene TRBJ2-5; D uncertain. The CDR3 extends over 14 amino acids. Per the germline V gene, CDR1 is DFQATT and CDR2 is SNEGSKA (reference sequence). Trimming cost V 3 bases and J 1 base, with 12 bases left between them.

CDR3 nucleotide sequence: TGCGCCAGCAGGTCCGACAGGGGTAAATACGAGCAGTACTTC. It encodes CASRSDRGKYEQYF. J is TRBJ2-7 and V is TRBV5-1; 8 nucleotides agree with TRBD1. Germline trimming cut 5 bases from V and 4 bases from J; bases unmatched to any gene: 8. CDR1 SGHRS and CDR2 YFSETQ come from the germline V gene. The CDR3 runs to 14 residues.

This clonotype was seen just once. This chain connects TRBV4-1 to TRBJ2-2; D not certain. The germline V gene has CDR1 MGHRA and CDR2 YSYEKL. The ends were cut back, 1 base at V and 7 bases at J, with 19 bases in the middle. The CDR3 totals 17 residues. The DNA for the CDR3 is TGCGCCAGCAGCCAAGTTGATATGGGGTGGGTCTACGGGGAGCTGTTTTTT. Translating it yields CASSQVDMGWVYGELFF.

The sample holds a few counts of this clonotype. The V call is TRBV7-2, the J call TRBJ2-3; 7 positions match TRBD1. Trimming cost V 5 bases and J 2 bases; bases outside gene matches: 7. Germline-derived CDR1 and CDR2 are SGHTA and FQGNSA. The CDR3 is 15 residues long. CDR3 sequence: CASSQNTGVTDTQYF. Written as DNA, the CDR3 is TGTGCCAGCAGCCAGAATACAGGGGTCACAGATACGCAGTATTTT. Based on the CDR3 plus reference TRBV7-2 and TRBJ2-3, the full variable domain is GAGVSQSPSNKVTEKGKDVELRCDPISGHTALYWYRQSLGQGLEFLIYFQGNSAPDKSGLPSDRFSAERTGGSVSTLTIQRTQQEDSAVYLCASSQNTGVTDTQYFGPGTRLTVL.

This clonotype occurred a few times. V gene TRBV12-3 or TRBV12-4 combines with J gene TRBJ2-3, with TRBD1 matching over 8 bases. The junction had 4 bases not matched to a gene; V was cut back by 7 bases and J by 1 base. The CDR3 loop spans 14 amino acids. Written as DNA, the CDR3 is TGTGCCAGCACCCTGACAGGGGGCACAGATACGCAGTATTTT. Translated, it gives CASTLTGGTDTQYF.